Listed here are 9 T cell receptor beta chains from one sample, sequenced in a study of shared clonotypes between healthy human individuals. Profiled with immunoSEQ multiplex PCR; TCRdb holds only in-frame clones, not every one. The top ten hold about 12% of the sample, which has over 400,000 clones, around 73% seen once. Sequencing was performed on PBMCs. Receptors were obtained from a middle-aged woman in good health. Some clones in this sample may be carry-over from other donors' samples.

This clone appeared a few times. The V and J genes are TRBV7-2 and TRBJ2-1; D is unclear. The CDR3 length is 15 residues. Germline V lookup: CDR1 SGHTA, CDR2 FQGNSA. With 1 base removed from V and 5 bases from J, the gap between germline ends came to 12 bases. The CDR3 bases are TGTGCCAGCAGCTTAGTAGGGTTCAAGAACAATGAGCAGTTCTTC. It specifies CASSLVGFKNNEQFF.

This chain links TRBV19 with TRBJ2-1, with D tentatively TRBD2 (7 bases). Germline assignment: CDR1 LNHDA and CDR2 SQIVND (reference sequence). The CDR3 runs 16 residues. Trimming left V 10 bases short and J 0 bases short, with 19 bases between. CDR3 sequence (DNA): TGTGCCATCAAGTATGGGGCGGGGGCCTCCTACAATGAGCAGTTCTTC. Its translation is CAIKYGAGASYNEQFF.

The rearrangement uses TRBV28 and TRBJ1-1, with D unclear. This CDR3 has 14 amino acids. V was cut by 6 bases and J by 4 bases, with 15 bases left in between. Germline V gene sequence: CDR1 MDHEN, CDR2 SYDVKM. This CDR3 is CASSPNHVPTEAFF. As DNA, the CDR3 is TGTGCCAGCAGCCCTAACCATGTTCCCACTGAAGCTTTCTTT.

V and J are TRBV19 and TRBJ1-1; 7 bases agree with TRBD1. J gave up 5 bases and V 3 bases, and 9 bases lay outside the gene matches. In germline, CDR1 is LNHDA, CDR2 SQIVND (reference sequence). The CDR3 has 15 amino acids. The CDR3 bases are TGTGCCAGTAGTATGACAGGGCGAAGGTCAACTGAAGCTTTCTTT. Residues: CASSMTGRRSTEAFF.

The rearrangement joins TRBV6-5 to TRBJ1-1; D ambiguous. V was clipped by 7 bases and J by 4 bases, with 13 bases between them. Germline V gene sequence: CDR1 MNHEY, CDR2 SVGAGI. The CDR3 is 13 amino acids. As DNA, the CDR3 is TGTGCCAGCACCCCCATGTTGGGCACTGAAGCTTTCTTT. Amino acid sequence: CASTPMLGTEAFF.

In DNA, the CDR3 is TGTGCCAGCAGTCACCTGGGGGGGGTAAACATTCAGTACTTC. Its protein is CASSHLGGVNIQYF. The chain is built from TRBV28 and TRBJ2-4, with 7 bases matching TRBD2. The ends lost 5 bases at V and 6 bases at J; junction bases unmatched: 7. CDR1 MDHEN and CDR2 SYDVKM come from the germline V gene. This CDR3 region has 14 residues.

This rearrangement joins TRBV6-1 to TRBJ2-1; D not resolved. The CDR3 totals 15 residues. The germline V and J ends were trimmed by 2 bases and 0 bases, with 8 bases remaining between them. Germline assignment: CDR1 MNHNS and CDR2 SASEGT. The DNA for the CDR3 is TGTGCCAGCAGTGAATTAGGCAGCTCCTACAATGAGCAGTTCTTC. Translation gives CASSELGSSYNEQFF.

A note on this clone: Since a much larger clone is just one base distant, this may be a read error. The same CDR3 arises from other DNA sequences in this sample as well. This rearrangement joins TRBV7-2 to TRBJ2-7; the match to TRBD2 covers 8 bases. With V trimmed by 4 bases and J by 2 bases, 4 bases remained unmatched. The CDR3 is made up of 14 amino acids. From germline, CDR1 is SGHTA and CDR2 FQGNSA. The CDR3, as DNA: TGTGCCAGCAGCTCCGGGGGGGGAGCCTACGAGCAGTACTTC. Translating gives CASSSGGGAYEQYF.

The gene calls are TRBV5-4 and TRBJ1-1, with a possible D match to TRBD1 (5 bases). This CDR3 comprises 14 residues. Germline lookup yields CDR1 SGHNT and CDR2 YYREEE (reference sequence). Between the trimmed V and J ends, which lost 6 bases and 1 base, there was a span of 13 bases. DNA of the CDR3: TGTGCCAGCATGCCAGGGAATAGGAACACTGAAGCTTTCTTT. Amino acid sequence: CASMPGNRNTEAFF.